This TCR beta chain is from a study of T cells after yellow fever vaccination. TCRdb independently ran MiXCR on the 5' RACE reads; one entry per CDR3 protein. The sample shows 200,000 or so distinct CDR3 sequences, approximately 6.3% of them seen only once. The germline CDR1 and CDR2 sequences are KGHSH and LQKENI. The V and J ends lost 6 bases and 1 base respectively, with 9 bases between them. CDR3 length: 14 amino acids. This clonotype was seen repeatedly, ten times or more. The specimen was CD4+ T cells sorted from PBMCs, collected on the day of the yellow fever booster vaccination. The chain combines TRBV18 with TRBJ2-2, with TRBD1 as a possible D gene (5 bases). This sequence was found in a man aged 30 to 45 who received the YFV17D yellow fever vaccine. The CDR3 region is CASSQQENTGELFF. Written as DNA, the CDR3 is TGTGCCAGCTCGCAACAGGAGAACACCGGGGAGCTGTTTTTT.